The T cell receptor beta chain under discussion was sequenced for a study of cytomegalovirus exposure and HLA in healthy donors. The CDR3 length is 16 residues. The primer mix had 60 Vbeta and 13 Jbeta primers. In the authors' methods: Roughly 11 million shared chains were among the about 80 million unique TCR beta chains that a later analysis counted. Assay: immunoSEQ multiplex PCR; the TCRdb copy retains only in-frame clones and omits some. That table supplies the V and J calls and clone size; D and trimming were determined from the DNA. This table has about 130,000 clones, 70% to 75% appearing once. General observations from the study: As a later analysis showed, a missense DCLRE1C variant was linked to trimming of TCR beta V- and J-genes.

Of note for this clone: Its antigen is currently unknown.

The rearrangement uses TRBV12-2 and TRBJ1-1. TRBV12-2 corresponds to a pseudogene. Sequences were obtained from PBMCs. This receptor was obtained from a woman in her 40s in good health and CMV-seropositive. The CDR3 reads CASRGDAEAMNTEAFF. The CDR3 DNA is TGTGCAAGTCGCGGAGACGCCGAGGCGATGAACACTGAAGCTTTCTTT.